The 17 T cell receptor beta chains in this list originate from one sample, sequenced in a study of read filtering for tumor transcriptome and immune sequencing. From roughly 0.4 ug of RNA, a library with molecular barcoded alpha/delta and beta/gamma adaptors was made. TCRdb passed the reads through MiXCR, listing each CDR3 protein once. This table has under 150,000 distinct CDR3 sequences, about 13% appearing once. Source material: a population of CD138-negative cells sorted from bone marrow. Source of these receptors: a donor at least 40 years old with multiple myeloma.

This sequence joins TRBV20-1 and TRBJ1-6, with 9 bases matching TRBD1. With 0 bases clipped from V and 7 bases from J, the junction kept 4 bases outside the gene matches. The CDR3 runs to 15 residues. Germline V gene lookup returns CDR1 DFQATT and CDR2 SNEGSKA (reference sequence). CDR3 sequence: CSARDFGQGNSPLHF. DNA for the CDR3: TGCAGTGCTAGAGATTTTGGACAGGGGAATTCACCCCTCCACTTT.

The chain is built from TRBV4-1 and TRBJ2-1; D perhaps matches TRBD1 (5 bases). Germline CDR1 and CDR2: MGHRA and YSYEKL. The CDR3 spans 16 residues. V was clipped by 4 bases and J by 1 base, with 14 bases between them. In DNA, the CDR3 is TGCGCCAGCAGCCGACCCCAGGGTTTTTCCTACAATGAGCAGTTCTTC. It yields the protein CASSRPQGFSYNEQFF.

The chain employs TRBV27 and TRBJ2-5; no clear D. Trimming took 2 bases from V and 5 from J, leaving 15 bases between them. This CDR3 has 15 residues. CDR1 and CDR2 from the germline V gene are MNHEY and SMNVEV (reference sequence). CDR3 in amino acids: CASSLMGNSAETQYF. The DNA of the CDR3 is TGTGCCAGCAGTTTAATGGGGAATTCTGCCGAGACCCAGTACTTC.

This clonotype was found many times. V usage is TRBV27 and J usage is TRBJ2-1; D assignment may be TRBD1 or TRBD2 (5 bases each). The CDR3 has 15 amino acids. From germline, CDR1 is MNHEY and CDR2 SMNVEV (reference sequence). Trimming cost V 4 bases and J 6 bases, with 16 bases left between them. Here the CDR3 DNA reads TGTGCCAGCAGTTCACGACAGCGGACGGGCAATGAGCAGTTCTTC. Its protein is CASSSRQRTGNEQFF.

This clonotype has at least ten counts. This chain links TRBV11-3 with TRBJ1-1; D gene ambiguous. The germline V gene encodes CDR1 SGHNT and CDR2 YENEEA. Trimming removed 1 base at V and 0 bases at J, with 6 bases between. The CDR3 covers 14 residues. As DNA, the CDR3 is TGTGCCAGCAGCTTAGGGGTCATGAACACTGAAGCTTTCTTT. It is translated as CASSLGVMNTEAFF.

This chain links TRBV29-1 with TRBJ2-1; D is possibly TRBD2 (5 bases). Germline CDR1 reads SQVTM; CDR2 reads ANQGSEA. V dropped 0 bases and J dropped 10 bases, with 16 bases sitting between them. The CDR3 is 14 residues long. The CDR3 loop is CSVEDRGSYDEQFF. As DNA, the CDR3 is TGCAGCGTTGAAGATCGGGGTTCCTACGACGAGCAGTTCTTC.

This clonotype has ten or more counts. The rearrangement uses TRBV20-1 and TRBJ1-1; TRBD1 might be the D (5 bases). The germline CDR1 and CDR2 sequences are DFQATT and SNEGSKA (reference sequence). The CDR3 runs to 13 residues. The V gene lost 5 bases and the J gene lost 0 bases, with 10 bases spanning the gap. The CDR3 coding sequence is TGCAGTGCTTTGGACACTTTGAACACTGAAGCTTTCTTT. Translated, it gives CSALDTLNTEAFF.

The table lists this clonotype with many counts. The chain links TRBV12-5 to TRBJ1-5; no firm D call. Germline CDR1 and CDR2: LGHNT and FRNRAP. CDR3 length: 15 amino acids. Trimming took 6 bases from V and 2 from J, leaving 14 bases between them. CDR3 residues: CASGLGPAGNQPQHF. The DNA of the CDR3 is TGTGCTAGTGGCCTCGGACCGGCGGGCAATCAGCCCCAGCATTTT.

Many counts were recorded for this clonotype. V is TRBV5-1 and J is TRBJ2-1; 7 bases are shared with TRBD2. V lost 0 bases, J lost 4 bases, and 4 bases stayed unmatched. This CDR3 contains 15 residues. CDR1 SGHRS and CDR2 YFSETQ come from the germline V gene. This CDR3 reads CASSLELAAYNEQFF. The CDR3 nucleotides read TGCGCCAGCAGCTTGGAGCTAGCGGCATACAATGAGCAGTTCTTC.

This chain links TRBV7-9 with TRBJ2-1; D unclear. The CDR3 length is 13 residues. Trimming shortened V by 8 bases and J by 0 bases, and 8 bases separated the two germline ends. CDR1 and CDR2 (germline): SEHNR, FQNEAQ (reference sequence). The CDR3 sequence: CASGSSSYNEQFF. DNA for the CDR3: TGTGCCAGCGGCTCTAGCTCCTACAATGAGCAGTTCTTC.

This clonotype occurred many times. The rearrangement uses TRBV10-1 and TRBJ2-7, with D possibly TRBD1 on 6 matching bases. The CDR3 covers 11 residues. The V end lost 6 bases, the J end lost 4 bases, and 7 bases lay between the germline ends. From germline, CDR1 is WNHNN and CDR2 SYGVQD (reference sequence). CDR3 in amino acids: CASSQGYEQYF. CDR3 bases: TGCGCCAGCAGCCAGGGGTACGAGCAGTACTTC.

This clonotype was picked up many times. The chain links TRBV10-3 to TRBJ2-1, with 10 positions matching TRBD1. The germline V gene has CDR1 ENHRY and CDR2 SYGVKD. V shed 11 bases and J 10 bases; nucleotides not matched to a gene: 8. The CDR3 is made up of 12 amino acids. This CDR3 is CAVGTGEQEQFF. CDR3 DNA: TGTGCCGTCGGGACAGGGGAACAAGAGCAGTTCTTC.

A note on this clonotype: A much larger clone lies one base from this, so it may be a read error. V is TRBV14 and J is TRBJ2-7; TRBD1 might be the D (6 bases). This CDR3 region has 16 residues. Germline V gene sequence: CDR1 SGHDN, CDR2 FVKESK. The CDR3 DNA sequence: TGTGCCAGCAGCCAAGATGGACAGCCAAGCTCCTACGAGCGGTACTTC. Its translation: CASSQDGQPSSYERYF. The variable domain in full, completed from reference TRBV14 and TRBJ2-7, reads EAGVTQFPSHSVIEKGQTVTLRCDPISGHDNLYWYRRVMGKEIKFLLHFVKESKQDESGMPNNRFLAERTGGTYSTLKVQPAELEDSGVYFCASSQDGQPSSYERYFGPGTRLTVT.

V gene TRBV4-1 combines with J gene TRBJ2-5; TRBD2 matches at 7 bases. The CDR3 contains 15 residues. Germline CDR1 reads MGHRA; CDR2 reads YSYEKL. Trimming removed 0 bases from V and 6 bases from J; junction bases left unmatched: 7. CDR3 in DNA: TGCGCCAGCAGCCAAGATGGGGGAGGGCCGCAGACCCAGTACTTC. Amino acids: CASSQDGGGPQTQYF.

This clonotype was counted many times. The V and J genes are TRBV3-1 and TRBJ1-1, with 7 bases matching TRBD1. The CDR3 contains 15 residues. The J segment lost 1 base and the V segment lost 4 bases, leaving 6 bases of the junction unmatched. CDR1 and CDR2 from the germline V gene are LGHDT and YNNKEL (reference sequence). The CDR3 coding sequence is TGTGCCAGCAGCCCCTGGGACAGACAGAACACTGAAGCTTTCTTT. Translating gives CASSPWDRQNTEAFF.

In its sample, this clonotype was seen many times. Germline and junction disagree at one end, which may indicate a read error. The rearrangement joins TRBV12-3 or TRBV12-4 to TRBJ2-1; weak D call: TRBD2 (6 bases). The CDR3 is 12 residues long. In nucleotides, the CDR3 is TGTGCCAGCAGCCGCCCTCCGGGACTTATACTCTTC. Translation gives CASSRPPGLILF.

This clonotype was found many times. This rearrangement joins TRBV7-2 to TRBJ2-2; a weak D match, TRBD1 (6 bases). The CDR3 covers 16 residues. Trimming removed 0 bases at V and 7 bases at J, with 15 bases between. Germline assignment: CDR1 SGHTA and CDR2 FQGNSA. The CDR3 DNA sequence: TGTGCCAGCAGCTTAGCGGGAACAGGGTGGGTCGGGGAGCTGTTTTTT. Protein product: CASSLAGTGWVGELFF.